Included here is one T cell receptor beta chain sequence, with context. The antigen is undetermined. These data come from a study of blood T cells in healthy people across ages. Whole-study findings and limits: Estimates based on one million T cells were treated as lower bounds.

This CDR3 is 15 amino acids long. Germline CDR1 reads DFQATT; CDR2 reads SNEGSKA (reference sequence). V was clipped by 0 bases and J by 4 bases, with 14 bases between them. Combining a sample-barcoded 5' primer with a J-beta primer mix, a second PCR ran for about 6 to 11 cycles. Each CDR3 protein is one row after TCRdb ran MiXCR on the 5' RACE reads. The sample lists around 1,000,000 distinct CDR3 sequences, roughly two fifths occurring once. Material: blood. The sequence was obtained from a man between 18 and 29 years old in good health. This chain joins TRBV20-1 and TRBJ2-3; perhaps TRBD2 as D (5 bases). The CDR3 DNA reads TGCAGTGCTAGAGATTTCGCTAGCCTGGCAGATACGCAGTATTTT. It specifies CSARDFASLADTQYF.